The TCR beta chain described here comes from a study of blood T cell repertoires in COVID-19 (dated by TCRdb to the early 2020s). About the investigation overall: Samples covering the acute and convalescent phases of COVID-19 were provided by collaborators in the United States, Italy and Spain. The prospective study material was composed of cDNA or gDNA derived from T cells, B-cell-depleted T cells, or PBMCs. Deeply sampled blood TCRbeta repertoires from subjects exposed to, actively infected with, or recovered from COVID-19 were included in the dataset. The repertoires were made available in a free public database intended to serve as a resource for research on the immune response to SARS-CoV-2. The samples were drawn from two sources: the first 160 participants of the ongoing ImmuneRACE study, and 1,254 subjects contributed by 6 global collaborators. A de-identified subject ID, COVID-19 status, age in years and sex were almost always included in the sample metadata. Where available, HLA class I and class II types were taken from metadata supplied by the sample provider and were not determined by assay-based typing. Paper-wide results and their limitations: How much clinical and demographic metadata was included differed by source and by participant, and the metadata was provided uncurated.

V and J lose 3 bases and 8 bases, and a span of 16 bases separates them. The CDR3, from cysteine to phenylalanine, totals 14 residues. The read is trimmed to its CDR3 DNA, 42 bases read in frame from base 1. CDR1 and CDR2 are read off the germline V gene (reference sequence) as LGHDT and YNNKEL. The immunoSEQ Assay, a bias-controlled multiplex PCR, was used to amplify TCRbeta CDR3 regions from genomic DNA. Per the original workflow: Nucleated cell counts per sample were estimated from amplification of reference gene primers within the assay. To quantify the absolute abundance of each unique TCRbeta CDR3 rearrangement, sequence reads were collapsed and filtered. For each sample, productive Simpson clonality was calculated as the square root of Simpson's diversity index across productive rearrangements. TCRdb limited this immuneACCESS table to in-frame rearrangements with V and J called. A share of clones is missing; checked studies link under half to unresolved V genes, and the rest is unexplained. V and J calls and clone size are given by that table; D and trimming were obtained from the DNA. In this sample the table shows roughly 180,000 clones, around 79% of which occur a single time. 8.1% of the sample comes from the top ten.

One collaborating source in Seattle enrolled patients during active infection and followed them longitudinally through the course of disease. Each collaborating institution followed its own protocols to collect whole blood in K2EDTA tubes. Collaborator samples were shipped for TCRbeta analysis as frozen whole blood, isolated PBMCs, or DNA extracted from either sample type. For this clone: Its antigen is not yet known. Per-base quality was not reported, and no clone a single base away is much larger than it.

The TCR originated in a woman aged 55 to 70 with COVID-19, enrolled during active disease. Sequences were obtained from peripheral blood. The sequence joins TRBV3-1 (or the pseudogene TRBV3-2) to TRBJ1-2; the D gene remains uncertain. The DNA sequence is as follows: TGTGCCAGCAGCCAGGGGAGATTTTTTTCGGGCTACACCTTC. It specifies CASSQGRFFSGYTF.